This record concerns one T cell receptor beta chain sequence. No cognate antigen has been identified for it. No base quality information exists; no much larger clone differs at one position. Genomic DNA was isolated from the sorted cells so that the TCRbeta CDR3 region could be sequenced. The immunoSEQ Assay was used to sequence the TCRbeta CDR3 regions. TCRdb obtained this table from immuneACCESS and retained in-frame rearrangements with V and J assigned. These tables miss some clones; where compared with another copy, unresolved V genes account for less than half of the shortfall, and the remainder is unexplained. Present in this sample are 85,000 to 95,000 clones, about 88% of which were seen just once. The biggest ten clones account for around 0.34% of the sample. The sample originates from a study of OX40 agonist ivuxolimab in advanced cancers. At the level of the whole study: Ivuxolimab was an agonistic, fully human IgG2 monoclonal antibody directed against OX40 (CD134), a costimulatory receptor. Intravenous ivuxolimab was administered to patients every 2 weeks at six dose levels: 0.01, 0.1, 0.3, 1.5, 3 and 10 mg/kg. Among the approximately 50 dose-escalation patients, about 20 had hepatocellular carcinoma, 15 or so melanoma, 9 renal cell carcinoma and 9 head and neck cancer. The dose-escalation cohort was approximately 83% male with a mean age of roughly 60 years, ranging from roughly 20 to 80. Prior anti-PD-1, anti-PD-L1 or anti-CTLA-4 therapy was permitted, and 40% of dose-escalation patients had received checkpoint inhibitors. Partial responses were achieved by three dose-escalation patients, of whom one had hepatocellular carcinoma and two had cutaneous melanoma. Peripheral TCRbeta sequencing aimed to test whether ivuxolimab altered TCR sequence diversity and caused clonal T-cell expansion. The paper describes the monotherapy dose-escalation part (N of about 50 patients) of the phase I trial of ivuxolimab. Results and caveats for the whole study, not just this receptor: After ivuxolimab, more expanded clones were found on average in CD8+ T cells than in CD4+ T cells. Low levels of normalized T-cell clonal expansion were also shown by some nonresponding patients. Partial responders in the 0.1-3.0 mg/kg groups had among the lowest normalized peripheral clonal expansion, especially among CD8+ T cells. The antigen specificity of the clonally expanded peripheral T cells was not determined. Clonal expansion of both CD4+ and CD8+ blood T cells was observed from baseline to week 6 at doses 0.1 to 3.0 mg/kg.

Spanning cysteine to phenylalanine, the CDR3 consists of 15 amino acids. Only CDR3 DNA is held: 45 bases, read in frame from base 1. Looking up the germline V gene (reference sequence) yields CDR1 LNHDA and CDR2 SQIVND. V is cut by 5 bases and J by 3 bases, and the space between the germline ends is 14 bases. The trial excluded patients who had a history of autoimmune disease or who were on systemic immunosuppression. Peripheral blood for TCR sequencing was collected from all dose cohorts at baseline, on cycle 4 day 1, and on cycle 7 day 1. Samples came from an open-label, multicenter, first-in-human phase I dose-escalation trial of ivuxolimab. The trial enrolled adults with locally advanced or metastatic head and neck squamous cell, hepatocellular, melanoma or renal cell carcinoma. Before TCR sequencing, CD4+ T cells and CD8+ T cells were sorted from peripheral blood as separate populations.

The sequencing used CD4+ or CD8+ T cells sorted from blood, collected in a trial of the OX40 agonist ivuxolimab. The chain is assembled from TRBV19 and TRBJ1-5; too little of a D gene remains to name it. The sequence derives from an adult with an advanced solid tumor such as melanoma, head and neck, liver or kidney cancer. The nucleotide sequence reads as follows: TGTGCCAGTAGTCCTATCACTATGAACAATCAGCCCCAGCATTTT. Translated, this gives CASSPITMNNQPQHF.